Presented here are 10 T cell receptor beta chains from one specimen sequenced in a study of blood T cell repertoires in COVID-19. Clones were sequenced by immunoSEQ multiplex PCR, and TCRdb holds only the in-frame ones, with some missing. The sample includes 200,000 to 250,000 clones, roughly 84% of them seen just once. Sequenced input: peripheral blood. The receptors were sampled from a human donor in a cohort sampled during active COVID-19.

Comments on this clone: Other DNA sequences in the sample encode the same CDR3. The chain uses TRBV5-1 and TRBJ2-1; D is perhaps TRBD2 (6 bases). The ends were cut back, 0 bases at V and 0 bases at J, with 7 bases in the middle. The CDR3 sequence is 15 residues long. Germline V gene lookup returns CDR1 SGHRS and CDR2 YFSETQ. CDR3 residues: CASSLGGNSYNEQFF. CDR3 in DNA: TGCGCCAGCAGCTTGGGCGGGAACTCCTACAATGAGCAGTTCTTC.

The J gene is TRBJ2-2, the V gene TRBV19; TRBD2 agrees at 10 bases. The V gene's germline CDR1 is LNHDA and CDR2 SQIVND (reference sequence). CDR3 length: 16 residues. The V and J ends lost 10 bases and 3 bases, in that order; junction bases with no gene match: 11. For the CDR3, the DNA is TGTGCCACCAGCTTAGGGACTAGCGCATACACCGGGGAGCTGTTTTTT. Its protein is CATSLGTSAYTGELFF. Filled out from reference TRBV19 and TRBJ2-2, the complete variable domain reads DGGITQSPKYLFRKEGQNVTLSCEQNLNHDAMYWYRQDPGQGLRLIYYSQIVNDFQKGDIAEGYSVSREKKESFPLTVTSAQKNPTAFYLCATSLGTSAYTGELFFGEGSRLTVL.

This rearrangement joins TRBV7-9 to TRBJ1-5; 7 nucleotides agree with TRBD1. This CDR3 region has 14 residues. J lost 1 base, V lost 5 bases, and 2 bases had no gene match. CDR1 and CDR2 (germline): SEHNR, FQNEAQ (reference sequence). This CDR3 reads CASSEGASNQPQHF. CDR3 sequence (DNA): TGTGCCAGCAGCGAGGGGGCGAGCAATCAGCCCCAGCATTTT.

The chain employs TRBV6-5 and TRBJ2-4; a weak D match, TRBD2 (5 bases). Germline CDR1 is MNHEY and CDR2 is SVGAGI. V lost 8 bases, J lost 6 bases, and 14 bases lay in between. The CDR3 consists of 13 residues. The CDR3 bases are TGTGCCAGCGTGACAAGGGCGGGAAACATTCAGTACTTC. This gives the protein CASVTRAGNIQYF.

This chain joins TRBV7-9 and TRBJ2-1; perhaps TRBD2 as D (5 bases). Germline values: CDR1 SEHNR, CDR2 FQNEAQ (reference sequence). Trimming cost V 1 base and J 0 bases, with 13 bases left between them. The CDR3 covers 17 residues. The CDR3 sequence is CASSLGGLKSSYNEQFF. DNA for the CDR3: TGTGCCAGCAGCTTAGGAGGGCTTAAGAGCTCCTACAATGAGCAGTTCTTC.

The chain has TRBV28 and TRBJ2-5; 9 bases map to TRBD2. Germline assignment: CDR1 MDHEN and CDR2 SYDVKM. The CDR3 extends over 16 amino acids. Trimming removed 3 bases from V and 0 bases from J; junction bases left unmatched: 5. DNA of the CDR3: TGTGCCAGCAGTTTTTTCCCTAGCGGGGACCAAGAGACCCAGTACTTC. Translated: CASSFFPSGDQETQYF.

The rearrangement links TRBV6-1 to TRBJ1-5; D is ambiguous. V was pared by 3 bases and J by 3 bases, with 12 bases between. The CDR3 covers 15 residues. CDR1 MNHNS and CDR2 SASEGT come from the germline V gene. CDR3 sequence (DNA): TGTGCCAGCAGTGAGAGAGGGTGGGACAATCAGCCCCAGCATTTT. Its translation: CASSERGWDNQPQHF.

This clone showed up just once. This chain connects TRBV5-1 to TRBJ2-1, with 9 nucleotides matching TRBD1. This CDR3 is built from 17 residues. Germline V gene data show CDR1 as SGHRS and CDR2 as YFSETQ. Unmatched junction bases numbered 15, after V lost 4 bases and J lost 7 bases. CDR3 amino acids: CASSQKTGGALLNEQFF. CDR3 nucleotides: TGCGCCAGCAGCCAGAAAACAGGGGGCGCCTTGCTAAATGAGCAGTTCTTC. The complete variable domain, with remaining parts taken from reference TRBV5-1 and TRBJ2-1, reads KAGVTQTPRYLIKTRGQQVTLSCSPISGHRSVSWYQQTPGQGLQFLFEYFSETQRNKGNFPGRFSGRQFSNSRSEMNVSTLELGDSALYLCASSQKTGGALLNEQFFGPGTRLTVL.

The chain uses TRBV3-1 (or the pseudogene TRBV3-2) and TRBJ2-7; D gene ambiguous. Germline V gene lookup returns CDR1 LGHDT and CDR2 YNNKEL (reference sequence). CDR3 length: 15 amino acids. Trimming shortened V by 4 bases and J by 3 bases, and 16 bases separated the two germline ends. The CDR3 reads CASSPYSGQIYEQYF. In DNA form, the CDR3 reads TGTGCCAGCAGCCCCTATTCTGGGCAGATCTACGAGCAGTACTTC.

This chain links TRBV15 with TRBJ2-1; D might be TRBD2 (5 bases). The germline V gene has CDR1 LNHNV and CDR2 YYDKDF (reference sequence). V gave up 0 bases and J gave up 2 bases, with 8 bases separating them. CDR3 size: 15 residues. DNA for the CDR3: TGTGCCACCAGCAGAGATGGGGAGCCCTACAATGAGCAGTTCTTC. Translation: CATSRDGEPYNEQFF.